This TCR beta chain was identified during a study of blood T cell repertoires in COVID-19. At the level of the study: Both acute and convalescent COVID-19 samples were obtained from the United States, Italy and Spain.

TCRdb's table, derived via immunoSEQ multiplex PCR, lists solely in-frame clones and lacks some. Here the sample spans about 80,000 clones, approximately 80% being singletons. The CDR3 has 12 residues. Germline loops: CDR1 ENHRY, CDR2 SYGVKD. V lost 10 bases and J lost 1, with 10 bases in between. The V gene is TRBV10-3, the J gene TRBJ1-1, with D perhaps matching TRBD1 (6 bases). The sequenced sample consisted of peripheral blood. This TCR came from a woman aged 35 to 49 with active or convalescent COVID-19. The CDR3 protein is CASRTANTEAFF. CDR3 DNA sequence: TGTGCCAGCCGGACAGCGAACACTGAAGCTTTCTTT.